One and the same sample provided the 18 T cell receptor beta chains below, sequenced in a study of T cells after posttransplantation cyclophosphamide. Treatment was busulfan-fludarabine conditioning, a marrow graft, and cyclophosphamide on days +3 and +4. Repertoires were generated with immunoSEQ multiplex PCR, while TCRdb's copy carries only in-frame clones and drops some. Among about 10,000 clones, about four fifths were seen once, and the ten largest hold 15%. Specimen: PBMCs, collected around 2,000 days after a stem cell transplant with posttransplant cyclophosphamide. The receptors derive from a female patient aged 40 to 50 who received an allogeneic stem cell transplant from a related donor, was CMV-positive, and had no GVHD. Part of the T cells may come from the graft donor.

V usage is TRBV6-5 and J usage is TRBJ1-6, with 7 bases that match TRBD1. V gave up 8 bases and J gave up 4 bases; unmatched junction bases: 5. In germline, CDR1 is MNHEY, CDR2 SVGAGI. The CDR3 is 14 amino acids. The CDR3 DNA is TGTGCCAGCGGGACAGAGTTTTATAATTCACCCCTCCACTTT. Translating gives CASGTEFYNSPLHF.

The rearrangement uses TRBV5-6 and TRBJ1-2; possibly TRBD1 for D (6 bases). V was pared by 4 bases and J by 8 bases, with 15 bases between. CDR1 and CDR2 from the germline V gene are SGHDT and YYEEEE. The CDR3 is 13 residues long. The CDR3 here is CASSPSSGTGYTF. CDR3 bases: TGTGCCAGCAGCCCCTCCTCGGGGACAGGCTACACCTTC.

This clone was observed a handful of times. The gene calls are TRBV10-3 and TRBJ2-7; TRBD1 matches 7 bases. This CDR3 has 13 amino acids. CDR1 and CDR2 from the germline V gene are ENHRY and SYGVKD. The J segment lost 5 bases and the V segment lost 2 bases, leaving 3 bases of the junction unmatched. The CDR3 nucleotides are TGTGCCATCAGTGAGGACAGGGAAAACGAGCAGTACTTC. It specifies CAISEDRENEQYF.

The chain combines TRBV15 with TRBJ1-2; 7 bases agree with TRBD1. CDR1 is LNHNV and CDR2 is YYDKDF in the germline V gene (reference sequence). The V gene end was trimmed by 2 bases and the J gene end by 7 bases; junction bases not matched to a gene: 10. The CDR3 loop spans 15 amino acids. For the CDR3, the DNA is TGTGCCACCAGCAGATCGGACAGGAAGTCAGGTGGCTACACCTTC. This translates into CATSRSDRKSGGYTF. Full variable domain (rest looked up from reference TRBV15 and TRBJ1-2): DAMVIQNPRYQVTQFGKPVTLSCSQTLNHNVMYWYQQKSSQAPKLLFHYYDKDFNNEADTPDNFQSRRPNTSFCFLDIRSPGLGDTAMYLCATSRSDRKSGGYTFGSGTRLTVV.

This rearrangement joins TRBV27 to TRBJ2-7, with D maybe TRBD1 (6 bases). Germline assignment: CDR1 MNHEY and CDR2 SMNVEV (reference sequence). V dropped 7 bases and J dropped 6 bases, with 19 bases sitting between them. The CDR3 is 14 residues long. This CDR3 reads CASKPGDGWSEQYF. The CDR3 DNA reads as TGTGCCAGCAAACCAGGGGATGGTTGGAGCGAGCAGTACTTC.

This clone has just one count. This chain uses TRBV5-1 with TRBJ2-1; TRBD1 might be the D (6 bases). V lost 0 bases, J lost 3 bases, and 10 bases lay in between. CDR1 and CDR2 (germline): SGHRS, YFSETQ. The CDR3 sequence is 15 residues long. CDR3: CASSLEGGRYNEQFF. The CDR3 DNA sequence: TGCGCCAGCAGCTTGGAAGGGGGTCGCTACAATGAGCAGTTCTTC.

The chain couples TRBV11-2 to TRBJ2-1; TRBD2 aligns across 14 bases. The V gene's germline CDR1 is SGHAT and CDR2 FQNNGV. The CDR3 runs 15 residues. Trimming at V came to 5 bases and at J to 7 bases, leaving 4 bases not matched to a gene. Written as DNA, the CDR3 is TGTGCCAGCAGCGGGGGACTAGCGGGGGTGAATGAGCAGTTCTTC. This encodes CASSGGLAGVNEQFF.

The genes are TRBV19 and TRBJ1-1, with 10 bases that match TRBD1. The CDR3 runs 17 residues. V lost 5 bases and J lost 0; bases outside the gene matches: 9. Germline CDR1 and CDR2: LNHDA and SQIVND (reference sequence). The CDR3 protein is CASSGRDRGQVNTEAFF. The CDR3 nucleotides read TGTGCCAGTAGTGGGCGGGACAGGGGACAGGTGAACACTGAAGCTTTCTTT.

This clone has more than one count but fewer than ten. This chain joins TRBV7-9 and TRBJ2-7; maybe TRBD1 (6 bases). There are 15 residues in the CDR3. V lost 0 bases to trimming and J lost 3 bases, with 12 bases between them. Per the germline V gene, CDR1 is SEHNR and CDR2 is FQNEAQ (reference sequence). The CDR3 DNA reads as TGTGCCAGCAGCTTAGCACAGGGAAATTACTACGAGCAGTACTTC. It specifies CASSLAQGNYYEQYF.

The V gene is TRBV29-1, the J gene TRBJ2-7; 11 bases are a match to TRBD1. The CDR3 runs 14 residues. Looked up from germline, CDR1 is SQVTM and CDR2 is ANQGSEA. With 3 bases clipped from V and 3 bases from J, the junction kept 4 bases outside the gene matches. The CDR3 here is CSVEGTGGIYEQYF. The DNA for the CDR3 is TGCAGCGTTGAGGGGACAGGGGGGATCTACGAGCAGTACTTC.

The rearrangement uses TRBV19 and TRBJ1-5; possibly TRBD1 for D (5 bases). Trimming removed 3 bases from V and 5 bases from J, with 14 bases in between. The CDR3 contains 15 residues. The germline V gene has CDR1 LNHDA and CDR2 SQIVND (reference sequence). CDR3 sequence: CASSIPGQLYQPQHF. In DNA form, the CDR3 reads TGTGCCAGTAGTATCCCAGGGCAATTATATCAGCCCCAGCATTTT.

This clone has only one observation. J is TRBJ2-7 and V is TRBV2, with 9 bases that match TRBD1. Looked up from germline, CDR1 is SNHLY and CDR2 is FYNNEI. This CDR3 is built from 15 residues. Trimming cost V 7 bases and J 2 bases; bases outside gene matches: 9. The CDR3 DNA reads TGTGCCAGCACCAAAGGGGGACAGGGAACCTACGAGCAGTACTTC. This translates into CASTKGGQGTYEQYF. The full variable domain, completed using reference TRBV2 and TRBJ2-7, is EPEVTQTPSHQVTQMGQEVILRCVPISNHLYFYWYRQILGQKVEFLVSFYNNEISEKSEIFDDQFSVERPDGSNFTLKIRSTKLEDSAMYFCASTKGGQGTYEQYFGPGTRLTVT.

DNA for the CDR3: TGTGCCAGCTCCCGGGCTGGGGCCAACGTCCTGACTTTC. Protein: CASSRAGANVLTF. This chain uses TRBV6-5 with TRBJ2-6; no definite D call. This CDR3 contains 13 residues. The germline V gene has CDR1 MNHEY and CDR2 SVGAGI. Trimming took 8 bases from V and 2 from J, leaving 7 bases between them.

This chain connects TRBV7-3 to TRBJ2-6; the D gene is possibly TRBD2 (5 bases). The CDR3 has 16 amino acids. Germline V gene lookup returns CDR1 SGHTA and CDR2 FQGTGA. V lost 5 bases and J 0 bases, leaving 11 bases between the germline ends. The CDR3 is CASSTSGLSGANVLTF. The CDR3 bases are TGTGCCAGCAGCACCTCAGGACTCTCTGGGGCCAACGTCCTGACTTTC. The full variable domain, its missing parts supplied by reference TRBV7-3 and TRBJ2-6, is GAGVSQTPSNKVTEKGKYVELRCDPISGHTALYWYRQSLGQGPEFLIYFQGTGAADDSGLPNDRFFAVRPEGSVSTLKIQRTERGDSAVYLCASSTSGLSGANVLTFGAGSRLTVL.

The chain recombines TRBV11-2 with TRBJ2-1; 8 bases line up with TRBD1. The J segment lost 3 bases and the V segment lost 5 bases, leaving 6 bases of the junction unmatched. This CDR3 region has 15 residues. CDR1 is SGHAT, CDR2 FQNNGV, per germline. The CDR3 coding sequence is TGTGCCAGCAGCCCTGGGACAGGCCTCTACAATGAGCAGTTCTTC. As protein: CASSPGTGLYNEQFF.

The chain carries TRBV9 and TRBJ2-3, with TRBD2 matching 8 bases. The CDR3 covers 17 residues. CDR1 SGDLS and CDR2 YYNGEE come from the germline V gene. V lost 0 bases to trimming and J lost 4 bases; unmatched junction nucleotides: 10. The CDR3, as DNA: TGTGCCAGCAGCGTAGCTACATCGGGGGGGGCCGCAGATACGCAGTATTTT. Its protein product is CASSVATSGGAADTQYF.

The CDR3 nucleotides read TGTGCCAGCAGCGTAGAGGGCAGGGCTGTGGAGACCCAGTACTTC. It is translated as CASSVEGRAVETQYF. This chain joins TRBV9 and TRBJ2-5, with D maybe TRBD1 (5 bases). CDR3 length: 15 residues. The germline V gene has CDR1 SGDLS and CDR2 YYNGEE. V lost 0 bases and J lost 5, with 14 bases in between. Full variable domain (outside the CDR3, taken from reference TRBV9 and TRBJ2-5): DSGVTQTPKHLITATGQRVTLRCSPRSGDLSVYWYQQSLDQGLQFLIQYYNGEERAKGNILERFSAQQFPDLHSELNLSSLELGDSALYFCASSVEGRAVETQYFGPGTRLLVL.

The CDR3 loop reads CASSFWEGGGPPYNEQFF. CDR3 bases: TGTGCCAGCAGTTTTTGGGAAGGGGGCGGACCTCCCTACAATGAGCAGTTCTTC. The chain is built from TRBV27 and TRBJ2-1, with 7 positions matching TRBD1. Germline trimming cut 3 bases from V and 2 bases from J; bases unmatched to any gene: 13. From germline, CDR1 is MNHEY and CDR2 SMNVEV (reference sequence). CDR3 length equals 18 residues.